This TCR beta chain stems from a study of human T cells and chemical hapten exposure. This clonotype has at least ten counts. The V gene lost 3 bases and the J gene lost 0 bases, with 6 bases spanning the gap. The CDR3 is made up of 14 amino acids. Time point indicated: pre-sensitization, week 0. Treatment defined: therapeutic diphenylcyclopropenone sensitization with weekly scalp DPC. One entry per CDR3 protein, called by TCRdb with MiXCR from the RACE reads. This table has about 380,000 distinct CDR3 sequences, approximately 5% appearing once. This clonotype was obtained from a woman between 50 and 59 years old with alopecia areata. Some clones in this sample may be carry-over from other donors' samples. Here the sequenced sample was whole blood, taken in connection with sensitization to the hapten diphenylcyclopropenone (DPC). The V and J genes are TRBV12-3 or TRBV12-4 and TRBJ2-1; D is uncertain. The CDR3 loop reads CASSFPASYNEQFF. CDR3 DNA sequence: TGTGCCAGCAGTTTCCCGGCCTCCTACAATGAGCAGTTCTTC.